Shown below are 18 T cell receptor beta chains from a single sample sequenced in a study of radiation and T cells in renal cell carcinoma. This table comes from immunoSEQ multiplex PCR, and its TCRdb copy is limited to in-frame clones, with some not included. The table records about 140,000 clones, less than 85% of them present only once. Sample time point: baseline pretreatment blood. This sample's treatment: 15 Gy SBRT to primary tumor, nephrectomy 4 weeks later. Sequencing used blood, obtained from a patient whose treatment included radiotherapy and nephrectomy. These receptors were collected from a woman between 45 and 60 years old with renal cell carcinoma.

The V and J genes are TRBV7-2 and TRBJ1-2; no firm D call. There are 11 residues in the CDR3. Germline V gene data show CDR1 as SGHTA and CDR2 as FQGNSA. V gave up 4 bases and J gave up 2 bases, with 2 bases separating them. The CDR3 DNA follows: TGTGCCAGCAGCTCGAACTATGGCTACACCTTC. It yields the protein CASSSNYGYTF.

V usage is TRBV25-1 and J usage is TRBJ2-7, with TRBD2 as a possible D gene (6 bases). Trimming removed 8 bases from V and 3 bases from J, with 17 bases in between. The CDR3 length is 14 residues. Germline values: CDR1 MGHDK, CDR2 SYGVNS. The CDR3 DNA is TGTGCCAGCTCGCGGTGGGGCGGGGACTACGAGCAGTACTTC. Amino acid sequence: CASSRWGGDYEQYF.

This clone was observed a single time. The rearrangement links TRBV18 to TRBJ1-4; no reliable D call. The V gene's germline CDR1 is KGHSH and CDR2 LQKENI. V lost 0 bases to trimming and J lost 8 bases, with 19 bases between them. CDR3 length equals 17 residues. The CDR3 spells CASSPPPPRENEEKLFF. Here the CDR3 DNA reads TGTGCCAGCTCACCACCTCCCCCGAGGGAGAATGAGGAAAAACTGTTTTTT.

This rearrangement joins TRBV6-1 to TRBJ2-4; a weak D match, TRBD1 (7 bases). The CDR3 spans 13 residues. In germline, CDR1 is MNHNS, CDR2 SASEGT. V was trimmed by 7 bases and J by 8 bases, leaving 15 bases between them. The CDR3 spells CASTLSRGDIQYF. CDR3 in DNA: TGTGCCAGCACCTTGTCCAGGGGGGACATTCAGTACTTC.

In this sample, this clone turned up once. The V call is TRBV6-1, the J call TRBJ2-2, with a tentative D call TRBD1 (6 bases). This CDR3 is built from 15 residues. Germline V gene sequence: CDR1 MNHNS, CDR2 SASEGT. V lost 1 base and J 4 bases, leaving 10 bases between the germline ends. CDR3 DNA sequence: TGTGCCAGCAGTGAAGTGGGGGCGCCCACCGGGGAGCTGTTTTTT. It is translated as CASSEVGAPTGELFF.

This rearrangement joins TRBV7-2 to TRBJ2-1; 10 positions agree with TRBD2. This CDR3 is built from 14 residues. V was pared by 2 bases and J by 12 bases, with 7 bases of the junction left unmatched. From germline, CDR1 is SGHTA and CDR2 FQGNSA. For the CDR3, the DNA is TGTGCCAGCAGCTTACTAGCGGGGGAGGCAAGGCAGTTCTTC. Its protein is CASSLLAGEARQFF.

V is TRBV9 and J is TRBJ2-2, with D unclear. This CDR3 comprises 15 residues. V was pared by 4 bases and J by 7 bases, with 17 bases between. CDR1 SGDLS and CDR2 YYNGEE come from the germline V gene. CDR3 bases: TGTGCCAGCAGCCCCAGAAGACTGAACGGCGGGGAGCTGTTTTTT. Amino acid sequence: CASSPRRLNGGELFF.

This clone was seen a single time. V and J are TRBV9 and TRBJ1-2; D call uncertain. CDR3 length: 13 residues. The V and J ends lost 0 bases and 3 bases respectively, with 6 bases between them. Germline V CDR1 and CDR2: SGDLS, YYNGEE. The CDR3 DNA reads TGTGCCAGCAGCGTAGGGCAGCACTATGGCTACACCTTC. Translated, it gives CASSVGQHYGYTF.

This clone has just a few counts. This sequence joins TRBV28 and TRBJ2-7; TRBD1 might be the D (6 bases). The germline gives CDR1 MDHEN, CDR2 SYDVKM. Deletions cut 5 bases from V and 3 bases from J, with 11 bases between. CDR3 length equals 13 residues. The CDR3 nucleotides read TGTGCCAGCAGTCCAGGGGAAATCTACGAGCAGTACTTC. It codes for CASSPGEIYEQYF.

This chain joins TRBV7-8 and TRBJ1-1; 7 positions match TRBD1. V was clipped by 2 bases and J by 2 bases; unmatched bases: 2. Looked up from germline, CDR1 is SGHVS and CDR2 is FQNEAQ. This CDR3 has 14 amino acids. CDR3 region: CASSLWTGNTEAFF. As DNA, the CDR3 is TGTGCCAGCAGCTTATGGACAGGTAACACTGAAGCTTTCTTT.

This chain connects TRBV7-9 to TRBJ2-7; TRBD1 aligns across 9 bases. V was clipped by 1 base and J by 13 bases; unmatched bases: 5. The CDR3 sequence is 12 residues long. Germline values: CDR1 SEHNR, CDR2 FQNEAQ (reference sequence). The CDR3 is CASSLGGTGFYF. For the CDR3, the DNA is TGTGCCAGCAGCTTAGGAGGGACAGGGTTCTACTTC. Looking up the rest from reference TRBV7-9 and TRBJ2-7 gives the full variable domain: DTGVSQNPRHKITKRGQNVTFRCDPISEHNRLYWYRQTLGQGPEFLTYFQNEAQLEKSRLLSDRFSAERPKGSFSTLEIQRTEQGDSAMYLCASSLGGTGFYFGPGTRLTVT.

This rearrangement joins TRBV4-1 to TRBJ1-2, with 8 bases aligning to TRBD1. This CDR3 is 14 amino acids long. V gave up 1 base and J gave up 8 bases; unmatched junction bases: 6. Germline CDR1 MGHRA, CDR2 YSYEKL. This chain's CDR3 is CASSQGTGSKGYTF. The CDR3 DNA sequence: TGCGCCAGCAGCCAAGGGACAGGGTCGAAGGGCTACACCTTC.

This chain uses TRBV6-1 with TRBJ1-5; no definite D call. There are 15 residues in the CDR3. CDR1 and CDR2 from the germline V gene are MNHNS and SASEGT. The V end lost 3 bases, the J end lost 1 base, and 10 bases lay between the germline ends. In DNA, the CDR3 is TGTGCCAGCAGTGAGGGCAGTGTGAGCAATCAGCCCCAGCATTTT. Its protein product is CASSEGSVSNQPQHF.

CDR3 sequence reads: CASSATGGPYEQYF. The CDR3 DNA reads as TGTGCCAGCAGTGCAACAGGGGGCCCCTACGAGCAGTACTTC. The rearrangement links TRBV6-1 to TRBJ2-7, with 9 bases fitting TRBD1. This CDR3 spans 14 amino acids. After removal of 4 bases from V and 2 bases from J, the junction contained 3 bases not matched to a gene. Germline CDR1 reads MNHNS; CDR2 reads SASEGT.

The CDR3 nucleotides are TGTGCCAGCAGCCCCGGACGGAACTATGGCTACACCTTC. Translation gives CASSPGRNYGYTF. The V and J genes are TRBV7-6 and TRBJ1-2; D remains unclear. This CDR3 has 13 amino acids. The germline V gene encodes CDR1 SGHVS and CDR2 FNYEAQ. V was trimmed by 5 bases and J by 2 bases, leaving 9 bases between them.

The chain recombines TRBV19 with TRBJ1-2, with D possibly TRBD1 on 6 matching bases. Germline V gene data show CDR1 as LNHDA and CDR2 as SQIVND (reference sequence). The CDR3 contains 15 residues. V was clipped by 6 bases and J by 2 bases, with 16 bases between them. CDR3 coding DNA: TGTGCCAGTAGCCGCCGGGCAGGGACAAACTATGGCTACACCTTC. Translation gives CASSRRAGTNYGYTF.

The V and J genes are TRBV7-3 and TRBJ2-2; TRBD1 matches at 9 bases. Germline values: CDR1 SGHTA, CDR2 FQGTGA. The ends lost 6 bases at V and 2 bases at J; junction bases unmatched: 4. The CDR3 consists of 15 residues. Here the CDR3 reads CASSRTGENTGELFF. The DNA for the CDR3 is TGTGCCAGCAGTCGGACAGGGGAAAACACCGGGGAGCTGTTTTTT.

This sequence joins TRBV19 and TRBJ2-5; either TRBD1 or TRBD2 may fit D (6 bases each). Per germline, CDR1 LNHDA and CDR2 SQIVND (reference sequence). V gave up 6 bases and J gave up 4 bases, with 21 bases separating them. The CDR3 has 16 amino acids. The CDR3 spells CASRSWDLGGGETQYF. In DNA, the CDR3 is TGTGCCAGTAGATCTTGGGATCTCGGGGGCGGAGAGACCCAGTACTTC.